This TCR beta chain was documented in a study of STAT5B mutations in CD4+ large granular lymphocyte leukemia. Study background: Among healthy donors, a particular HLA allele went with more CDR3 'QG' motifs. Study observations and caveats: The CD4+ versus CD8+ T-LGLL clonality difference may reflect limited sample size. TRBV06-family usage was enriched in top patient clones (8/27) versus controls (2/35). No patients shared main leukemic clonotypes, though roughly 25% appeared at low frequency elsewhere.

The junction had 11 bases not matched to a gene; V was cut back by 6 bases and J by 0 bases. From germline, CDR1 is ENHRY and CDR2 SYGVKD. The CDR3 sequence is 18 residues long. The data were produced by immunoSEQ multiplex PCR, yet TCRdb's version contains in-frame clones alone and is incomplete. In the table there are fewer than 45,000 clones, about four fifths of which are singletons. With regard to this clone: Its matching antigen is unknown.

What was sequenced was CD4+ T cells from blood buffy coats. The TCR comes from a human donor in good health. The chain is built from TRBV10-3 and TRBJ2-1, with 10 bases lining up with TRBD2. CDR3: CAIRGRSGRVSSYNEQFF. CDR3 sequence (DNA): TGTGCCATCAGGGGAAGGAGCGGGAGGGTCAGCTCCTACAATGAGCAGTTCTTC.